What follows describes a single TCR beta chain. What it recognizes is unknown. These data come from a study of post-analysis software for immune sequencing data. Each TCR beta cDNA library carried unique molecular identifiers. Each CDR3 protein is one row after TCRdb ran MiXCR on the PCR reads. Among hundreds of thousands of distinct CDR3 sequences listed, roughly 30% were seen once. Study results and limitations: Controls' normalized Chao1 diversity significantly exceeded that of multiple sclerosis patients. Same-batch preparations were strongly co-clustered by F measure.

The source material was blood. The sequence was obtained from a girl aged 10 to 17 with multiple sclerosis.

The CDR3 here is CASHQVASGRWKEQYF. CDR3 nucleotide sequence: TGTGCCAGCCATCAGGTGGCTAGCGGGAGGTGGAAGGAGCAGTACTTC. This rearrangement joins TRBV27 to TRBJ2-7, with 11 bases that match TRBD2. The CDR3 is 16 residues long. The V gene end was trimmed by 8 bases and the J gene end by 7 bases; junction bases not matched to a gene: 16. CDR1 and CDR2 from the germline V gene are MNHEY and SMNVEV (reference sequence).